A single sample gave rise to the 30 T cell receptor beta chains below, sequenced in a study of cytomegalovirus exposure and HLA in healthy donors. Vbeta (60) and Jbeta (13) primers were used in the PCR. Data came from immunoSEQ multiplex PCR; TCRdb stores just in-frame clones and leaves some out. The sample records roughly 110,000 clones, over 60% being singletons. Sequenced sample: PBMCs. These receptors all come from a woman between 50 and 59 years old in good health and CMV-seropositive.

J is TRBJ2-5 and V is TRBV5-4, with TRBD1 matching 9 bases. The DNA end lines up better with TRBJ2-7; the J call may be wrong. This CDR3 has 14 amino acids. Germline V gene lookup returns CDR1 SGHNT and CDR2 YYREEE (reference sequence). CDR3 loop: CASTPGQGRYEQYF. The CDR3 coding sequence is TGTGCCAGCACTCCAGGACAGGGGCGCTACGAGCAGTACTTC.

V gene TRBV7-3 combines with J gene TRBJ1-3; perhaps TRBD1 as D (6 bases). Germline assignment: CDR1 SGHTA and CDR2 FQGTGA. Between the trimmed V and J ends, which lost 2 bases and 2 bases, there was a span of 10 bases. This CDR3 is 15 amino acids long. The CDR3 DNA follows: TGTGCCAGCAGCTTAGGCAGGGGAACTGGAAACACCATATATTTT. Translating gives CASSLGRGTGNTIYF.

Ten or more counts support this clone. In DNA, the CDR3 is TGTGCCAGCTCATCCTCCGGGACAGGGGAGAGGGAGCAGTACTTC. The encoded protein is CASSSSGTGEREQYF. The chain is built from TRBV18 and TRBJ2-7; 10 positions agree with TRBD1. This CDR3 spans 15 amino acids. With V trimmed by 5 bases and J by 7 bases, 11 bases remained unmatched. Germline-derived CDR1 and CDR2 are KGHSH and LQKENI.

The V and J genes are TRBV7-9 and TRBJ2-5; TRBD1 matches 9 bases. Germline CDR1 SEHNR, CDR2 FQNEAQ (reference sequence). The junction had 9 bases not matched to a gene; V was cut back by 5 bases and J by 5 bases. The CDR3 length is 15 residues. The CDR3 nucleotides read TGTGCCAGCAGCCCCCCCGACAGGGGGAGGGAGACCCAGTACTTC. The encoded protein is CASSPPDRGRETQYF. Combining the CDR3 with reference TRBV7-9 and TRBJ2-5 gives the whole variable domain DTGVSQNPRHKITKRGQNVTFRCDPISEHNRLYWYRQTLGQGPEFLTYFQNEAQLEKSRLLSDRFSAERPKGSFSTLEIQRTEQGDSAMYLCASSPPDRGRETQYFGPGTRLLVL.

This rearrangement joins TRBV9 to TRBJ2-1; D is possibly TRBD1 (5 bases). The CDR3 loop spans 15 amino acids. V was shortened by 2 bases and J by 3 bases, with 12 bases between the two germline ends. Looked up from germline, CDR1 is SGDLS and CDR2 is YYNGEE. CDR3 protein: CASSVGAGNYNEQFF. For the CDR3, the DNA is TGTGCCAGCAGCGTGGGTGCAGGGAACTACAATGAGCAGTTCTTC. The whole variable domain, remainder taken from reference TRBV9 and TRBJ2-1, is DSGVTQTPKHLITATGQRVTLRCSPRSGDLSVYWYQQSLDQGLQFLIQYYNGEERAKGNILERFSAQQFPDLHSELNLSSLELGDSALYFCASSVGAGNYNEQFFGPGTRLTVL.

The sample holds a few counts of this clone. The chain joins TRBV7-9 to TRBJ2-5, with unresolved D. The germline CDR1 and CDR2 sequences are SEHNR and FQNEAQ (reference sequence). The CDR3 loop spans 11 amino acids. V was trimmed by 5 bases and J by 2 bases, leaving 3 bases between them. CDR3 protein: CASSLQETQYF. The CDR3 region has the DNA TGTGCCAGCAGCCTTCAAGAGACCCAGTACTTC.

The J gene is TRBJ1-2, the V gene TRBV19; 10 nucleotides line up with TRBD1. The junction had 14 bases not matched to a gene; V was cut back by 8 bases and J by 5 bases. This CDR3 contains 16 residues. Germline V gene lookup returns CDR1 LNHDA and CDR2 SQIVND (reference sequence). Written as DNA, the CDR3 is TGTGCCAGTGAACGGGGACAGGGGTTCCTCGCGTATGGCTACACCTTC. Residues: CASERGQGFLAYGYTF.

In its sample, this clone was seen many times. The rearrangement links TRBV4-3 to TRBJ2-7, with 8 bases that match TRBD2. This CDR3 spans 18 amino acids. Germline V gene sequence: CDR1 LGHNA, CDR2 YSLEER. Trimming removed 1 base from V and 4 bases from J; junction bases left unmatched: 15. CDR3 region: CASSQAPQGAGDPYEQYF. The CDR3 DNA is TGCGCCAGCAGCCAAGCTCCACAAGGAGCGGGGGACCCTTACGAGCAGTACTTC.

The V call is TRBV7-8, the J call TRBJ2-5, with 9 bases lining up with TRBD1. The CDR3 sequence is 16 residues long. The V gene end was trimmed by 5 bases and the J gene end by 1 base; junction bases not matched to a gene: 8. CDR1 and CDR2 (germline): SGHVS, FQNEAQ. The DNA for the CDR3 is TGTGCCAGCAGCGTACACATGACAGGGGGCCAAGAGACCCAGTACTTC. Encoded protein: CASSVHMTGGQETQYF. The full variable domain, in which reference TRBV7-8 and TRBJ2-5 provide the parts outside the CDR3, is GAGVSQSPRYKVAKRGQDVALRCDPISGHVSLFWYQQALGQGPEFLTYFQNEAQLDKSGLPSDRFFAERPEGSVSTLKIQRTQQEDSAVYLCASSVHMTGGQETQYFGPGTRLLVL.

This clone was observed a handful of times. The chain employs TRBV5-1 and TRBJ2-7, with 12 bases that match TRBD1. V lost 1 base and J lost 7; bases outside the gene matches: 9. The germline gives CDR1 SGHRS, CDR2 YFSETQ. The CDR3 is 16 residues long. CDR3 sequence: CASSLNPGQGAGEQYF. The CDR3 DNA reads TGCGCCAGCAGCTTGAACCCGGGACAGGGGGCCGGGGAGCAGTACTTC. Based on the CDR3 plus reference TRBV5-1 and TRBJ2-7, the full variable domain is KAGVTQTPRYLIKTRGQQVTLSCSPISGHRSVSWYQQTPGQGLQFLFEYFSETQRNKGNFPGRFSGRQFSNSRSEMNVSTLELGDSALYLCASSLNPGQGAGEQYFGPGTRLTVT.

The chain recombines TRBV15 with TRBJ2-3; the match to TRBD2 covers 8 bases. Germline V gives CDR1 LNHNV, CDR2 YYDKDF (reference sequence). The CDR3 length is 18 residues. The junction had 12 bases not matched to a gene; V was cut back by 0 bases and J by 4 bases. The CDR3: CATSRDRRRGAESDTQYF. Here the CDR3 DNA reads TGTGCCACCAGCAGAGATAGGAGGCGGGGGGCCGAATCAGATACGCAGTATTTT.

CDR3 in amino acids: CASTRGGGGSYNEQFF. As DNA, the CDR3 is TGCGCCAGCACACGAGGCGGCGGGGGGTCCTACAATGAGCAGTTCTTC. This chain joins TRBV5-1 and TRBJ2-1; 8 bases match TRBD2. The CDR3 consists of 16 residues. V trimming: 6 bases; J trimming: 1 base; junction bases outside the gene matches: 9. The germline V gene encodes CDR1 SGHRS and CDR2 YFSETQ.

The chain uses TRBV5-1 and TRBJ2-7, with D tentatively TRBD1 (6 bases). Germline V gives CDR1 SGHRS, CDR2 YFSETQ. Trimming stripped 1 base from V and 3 bases from J, with 8 bases between. The CDR3 extends over 13 amino acids. This CDR3 reads CASSLLTGYEQYF. In DNA, the CDR3 is TGCGCCAGCAGCTTGTTGACAGGCTACGAGCAGTACTTC.

The table lists this clone with a count of one. This chain links TRBV11-2 with TRBJ2-1; no reliable D call. Germline loops: CDR1 SGHAT, CDR2 FQNNGV. V was clipped by 5 bases and J by 6 bases, with 17 bases between them. The CDR3 consists of 15 residues. The CDR3 DNA reads TGTGCCAGCAGCATCAGGATAAATTCTCGCAATGAGCAGTTCTTC. Encoded protein: CASSIRINSRNEQFF.

The chain couples TRBV9 to TRBJ2-7; 7 positions match TRBD2. V was pared by 3 bases and J by 4 bases, with 7 bases of the junction left unmatched. The CDR3 runs to 14 residues. CDR1 and CDR2 (germline): SGDLS, YYNGEE. The CDR3 DNA reads as TGTGCCAGCAGCGAGGGAGGGGACCTTTACGAGCAGTACTTC. It translates to CASSEGGDLYEQYF.

The chain has TRBV5-4 and TRBJ1-2; D uncertain. The CDR3 runs to 12 residues. With 0 bases removed from V and 8 bases from J, the gap between germline ends came to 8 bases. Germline V gives CDR1 SGHNT, CDR2 YYREEE (reference sequence). The CDR3 loop is CASSLDAGGYTF. The CDR3 nucleotides are TGTGCCAGCAGCTTGGACGCGGGGGGCTACACCTTC.

The chain has TRBV25-1 and TRBJ1-4; 7 positions agree with TRBD1. Germline CDR1 and CDR2: MGHDK and SYGVNS. There are 15 residues in the CDR3. Trimming took 2 bases from V and 4 from J; bases not matched to a gene: 4. DNA for the CDR3: TGTGCCAGCAGTGAAAGGGGACAGTTTAATGAAAAACTGTTTTTT. Its protein is CASSERGQFNEKLFF.

The chain employs TRBV7-9 and TRBJ2-3, with 7 positions matching TRBD2. CDR1 is SEHNR, CDR2 FQNEAQ, per germline (reference sequence). The CDR3 is 16 residues long. After removal of 4 bases from V and 2 bases from J, the junction contained 9 bases not matched to a gene. CDR3 residues: CASSSTTSAFTDTQYF. The CDR3 DNA reads TGTGCCAGCAGCTCGACTACTAGCGCTTTCACAGATACGCAGTATTTT.

The genes are TRBV7-6 and TRBJ1-3; D ambiguous. Trimming pared 2 bases from V and 0 bases from J, leaving 8 bases between. The CDR3 covers 15 residues. Germline V gene sequence: CDR1 SGHVS, CDR2 FNYEAQ. CDR3 in DNA: TGTGCCAGCAGCTTAAGTTGGAGCTCTGGAAACACCATATATTTT. Amino acids: CASSLSWSSGNTIYF.

The rearrangement links TRBV4-3 to TRBJ1-2; no clear D. Looked up from germline, CDR1 is LGHNA and CDR2 is YSLEER. Trimming stripped 4 bases from V and 2 bases from J, with 11 bases between. The CDR3 runs 14 residues. CDR3 DNA: TGCGCCAGCAGCCTTACAACAAGAAACTATGGCTACACCTTC. This gives the protein CASSLTTRNYGYTF.

The gene calls are TRBV5-6 and TRBJ1-2; TRBD1 agrees at 7 bases. The CDR3 sequence is 14 residues long. The germline V gene encodes CDR1 SGHDT and CDR2 YYEEEE. V dropped 0 bases and J dropped 4; count of bases not matched to a gene: 3. DNA for the CDR3: TGTGCCAGCAGCTTGGGCAGGGGGAGCTATGGCTACACCTTC. It codes for CASSLGRGSYGYTF.

The chain couples TRBV18 to TRBJ1-5, with a possible D match to TRBD1 (6 bases). V shed 4 bases and J shed 5 bases, with 15 bases lying between them. This CDR3 spans 15 amino acids. The germline V gene encodes CDR1 KGHSH and CDR2 LQKENI. This chain's CDR3 is CASSRTASADQPQHF. CDR3 DNA: TGTGCCAGCTCACGGACAGCCTCTGCAGATCAGCCCCAGCATTTT.

This clone was seen just once. The V gene is TRBV5-6, the J gene TRBJ1-2; D might be TRBD1 (6 bases). The germline CDR1 and CDR2 sequences are SGHDT and YYEEEE. V lost 5 bases and J lost 8, with 19 bases in between. The CDR3 is 14 residues long. The CDR3 loop is CASSSLQGSPGYTF. CDR3 sequence (DNA): TGTGCCAGCAGTAGCTTACAGGGTTCCCCCGGCTACACCTTC.

The CDR3 bases are TGCGCCAGCAGCTTGGACATAATTCCAGGGGAGACCCAGTACTTC. Translated, it gives CASSLDIIPGETQYF. V gene TRBV5-1 combines with J gene TRBJ2-5, with D possibly matching TRBD1 (5 bases). Deletions cut 0 bases from V and 5 bases from J, with 14 bases between. CDR1 is SGHRS, CDR2 YFSETQ, per germline. CDR3 length: 15 residues.

The V and J genes are TRBV6-1 and TRBJ2-7, with TRBD1 as a possible D gene (5 bases). This CDR3 is 13 amino acids long. V gave up 2 bases and J gave up 5 bases, with 10 bases separating them. Germline V lookup: CDR1 MNHNS, CDR2 SASEGT. This CDR3 is CASSESRAHEQYF. As DNA, the CDR3 is TGTGCCAGCAGTGAATCCAGGGCCCACGAGCAGTACTTC.

V is TRBV5-8 and J is TRBJ1-2; D unresolved. V lost 4 bases and J lost 6, with 13 bases in between. This CDR3 has 13 residues. Germline values: CDR1 SGHTS, CDR2 YDEGEE. CDR3 loop: CASSPSLSHGYTF. CDR3 coding DNA: TGTGCCAGCAGCCCATCGCTGAGCCATGGCTACACCTTC.

The chain couples TRBV28 to TRBJ1-2; weak D call: TRBD1 (6 bases). The CDR3 extends over 14 amino acids. The germline V gene encodes CDR1 MDHEN and CDR2 SYDVKM. Trimming left V 6 bases short and J 0 bases short, with 11 bases between. CDR3 nucleotides: TGTGCCAGCAGACAGGGACCCCCTAACTATGGCTACACCTTC. Amino acid sequence: CASRQGPPNYGYTF.

This clone came up once. This CDR3 is CASSRPGTYGYTF. DNA of the CDR3: TGCGCCAGCAGCCGTCCAGGGACTTATGGCTACACCTTC. The rearrangement joins TRBV4-1 to TRBJ1-2; tentative D call: TRBD1 (5 bases). V was pared by 4 bases and J by 5 bases, with 11 bases between. There are 13 residues in the CDR3. The germline V gene encodes CDR1 MGHRA and CDR2 YSYEKL.

J is TRBJ2-5 and V is TRBV11-2, with D possibly being TRBD1 (6 bases). From germline, CDR1 is SGHAT and CDR2 FQNNGV. The CDR3 length is 15 residues. Trimming removed 6 bases at V and 2 bases at J, with 16 bases between. The chain's CDR3 is CASSINWGQQETQYF. CDR3 sequence (DNA): TGTGCCAGCAGTATAAATTGGGGGCAACAAGAGACCCAGTACTTC.

This chain connects TRBV5-1 to TRBJ1-6; 9 bases align to TRBD1. The CDR3 is made up of 16 amino acids. Trimming took 0 bases from V and 3 from J; bases not matched to a gene: 1. CDR1 is SGHRS and CDR2 is YFSETQ in the germline V gene. The CDR3 loop reads CASSLGQGDYNSPLHF. The CDR3 nucleotides are TGCGCCAGCAGCTTGGGACAGGGGGACTATAATTCACCCCTCCACTTT.